This paragraph covers one TCR beta chain sequence. This clone was picked up one time. The target of this receptor is not known. No base quality information exists; no much larger clone differs at one position. Reading the label with the study, this specimen's time point is: baseline before first vaccination. The vaccinee samples were drawn from two UK trials, COV001 and COV002, one of which was a single-blind randomized controlled phase 2/3 trial testing AZD1222 (ChAdOx1 nCoV-19) in healthy adults. For TCRbeta chain sequencing, PBMC samples from trial participants were taken at day 0 and at day 28 after the second dose. The data belong to a study of T cell responses to AZD1222 COVID-19 vaccine (dated by TCRdb to the early 2020s). For the study in its entirety: AZD1222 recipients given second doses at about 4 weeks or at about 12 weeks were pooled, since spike-specific TCR depth and breadth were not found to differ between the two schedules. A total of 230 or so trial participants underwent TCR sequencing, of whom some 210 received two doses of AZD1222 and about 26 received two doses of the MenACWY control vaccine. Trial participants were enrolled by age into subgroups of 18-55, 56-69 and 70-plus years, and around 150, 29 and 61 TCR-sequenced participants, respectively, were included in these subgroups. General study outcomes and caveats: Conclusions about previously exposed vaccinees are limited because only a handful of AZD1222 recipients were SARS-CoV-2 seropositive at baseline. Reportedly, close to half of the unique spike-specific TCRs recognized epitopes lying outside the regions that are mutated in the B.1.351 and B.1.1.7 variants. The 56-69-year group was small, and its depth increase did not reach significance, likely because of low power. Most participants were white British and females outnumbered males, and the authors suggested that clonal diversity may have been underestimated. After two AZD1222 doses, spike-specific TCR breadth and depth were significantly higher than at day 0 and than in MenACWY recipients. Vaccine-associated CD4 TCRs spanned the whole spike protein, with dominant responses in regions 160-218 and 743-854. No day 14 peak-response samples were available, so repertoires were characterized only after the peak T cell response.

Including the terminal cysteine and phenylalanine, the CDR3 comprises 16 residues. Only the CDR3 DNA stays, 48 bases, in frame from base 1. CDR1 and CDR2, looked up from the germline V gene (reference sequence), are LNHDA and SQIVND. V loses 3 bases, J loses 5 bases, and the germline ends lie 19 bases apart. The CDR3 regions of human TCRbeta chains were analyzed by immunosequencing. The authors' analysis ran thus. Repertoire TCRs were matched against a reference library of SARS-CoV-2-specific TCRs generated with the MIRA antigen-specificity platform. Breadth was defined as the fraction of unique TCRs that were SARS-CoV-2-associated, and depth was defined as the fraction of total T cells that were SARS-CoV-2-associated. Each spike-specific TCR was assigned to its reactive spike region and to a CD4 or CD8 class using the MIRA data. Log10-transformed breadth and depth values were compared by one-way ANOVA with Sidak's multiple comparisons tests. In its TCRdb copy, this immuneACCESS table keeps in-frame sequences only and misses some clones. Where compared with another copy, unresolved V genes explain less than half of these, and the others have no known cause. Clone size and the V and J calls come from that table; the DNA yielded D and trimming. Across this sample there are a few hundred thousand clones, with approximately 93% seen only once. Jointly, the top ten make up 0.5% to 0.65% of the sample.

The TCR sequence derives from an adult in good health. The sequence is built from TRBV19 and TRBJ1-2; TRBD1 is possibly the D segment (6 matching bases). The input for sequencing was peripheral blood, taken on day 0 of AZD1222 vaccination. In nucleotides, the sequence is TGTGCCAGTAGTATTGCTGCTGGGGGCAGCAAATATGGCTACACCTTC. It translates to CASSIAAGGSKYGYTF.